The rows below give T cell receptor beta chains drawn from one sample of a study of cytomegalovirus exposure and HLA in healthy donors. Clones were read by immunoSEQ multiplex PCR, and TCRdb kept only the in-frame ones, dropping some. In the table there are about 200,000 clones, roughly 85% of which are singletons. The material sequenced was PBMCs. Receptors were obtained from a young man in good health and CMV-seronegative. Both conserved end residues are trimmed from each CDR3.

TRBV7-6,ASGSSSYNEQF
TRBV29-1,SVEKAGYTDTQY
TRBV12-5,ASGQQGVGYT
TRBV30,AWSTGGYNEQF
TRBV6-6,ASRPRPKETQY
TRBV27,ASRKQGNEQF
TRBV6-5,ASSRQGGTEAF
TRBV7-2,ASSRPGQGAETQY
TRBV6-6,ASSSGTARPEAF
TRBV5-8,ASSSGGRWVNQPQH
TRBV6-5,ASSYPGRHEAF
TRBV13,ASSPIDRYGYT
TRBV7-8,ASSLLTTSVYNEQF
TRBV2,ASSEGLAVQSYEQY
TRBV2,ASSGRQGGFGQPQH
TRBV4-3,ASSLEGPGFNEKLF
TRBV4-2,ASSQTLAGKDGYT
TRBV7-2,ASSLASNTGELF
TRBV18,ASSRRDREQPRH
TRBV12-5,ASGLSRTSGPSTDTQY
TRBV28,ASIPQGNGGTQY
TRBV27,ASSFQAQSTDTQY
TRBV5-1,ASSPRLAGGLIYEQY
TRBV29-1,SARRGQGNQPQH
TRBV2,ASRRDSEETQY
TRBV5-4,ASSSGRTGGVFYEQY